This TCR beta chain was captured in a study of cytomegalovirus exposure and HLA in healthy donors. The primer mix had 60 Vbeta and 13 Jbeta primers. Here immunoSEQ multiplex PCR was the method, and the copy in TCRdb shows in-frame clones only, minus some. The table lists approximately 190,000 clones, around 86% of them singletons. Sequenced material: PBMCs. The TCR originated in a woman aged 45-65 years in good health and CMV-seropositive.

CDR3 bases: TGTGCCATCAGTGGGGGACTAGCGGGAGTCCAAGAGACCCAGTACTTC. Its protein is CAISGGLAGVQETQYF. The chain is built from TRBV10-3 and TRBJ2-5, with 14 positions matching TRBD2. The CDR3 runs to 16 residues. The trim removed 4 bases at V and 1 base at J, leaving 2 bases unmatched. CDR1 and CDR2 from the germline V gene are ENHRY and SYGVKD.